This TCR beta chain was captured in a study of blood T cell repertoires in COVID-19. Study summary: Samples of COVID-19 (acute and convalescent) were obtained from the United States, Italy and Spain. Sources were T cells, B-cell-depleted T cells, or PBMCs; the material itself was cDNA or gDNA.

Per the study methods: Nucleated cell counts were estimated from reference gene primer amplification. Sequencing was performed with immunoSEQ multiplex PCR; in TCRdb, only in-frame clones are kept and a portion is missing. V and J calls and clone size are given by that table; D and trimming were obtained from the DNA. Of fewer than 100,000 clones listed, less than 90% are singletons. The V gene lost 5 bases and the J gene lost 5 bases, with 18 bases spanning the gap. Germline CDR1 MNHEY, CDR2 SMNVEV (reference sequence). This CDR3 region has 15 residues. The sequence was collected from a man aged 55 to 70 with acute or convalescent COVID-19. The sample comprised peripheral blood. The chain joins TRBV27 to TRBJ2-5; perhaps TRBD2 as D (5 bases). DNA of the CDR3: TGTGCCAGCAGTCGGACGATCGAGGGCGGGGAGACCCAGTACTTC. Translating gives CASSRTIEGGETQYF.